A selection of T cell receptor beta chains follows, all from one sample in a study of shared clonotypes between healthy human individuals. The repertoire was sequenced with immunoSEQ multiplex PCR; TCRdb's copy has only in-frame clones and lacks some. The sample includes about 2.3 million clones, 92% seen only once; the top ten take around 0.4%. Input material: naive CD4+ T cells from PBMCs. These receptors originate from a man aged 18 to 30 in good health. Some clones in this sample may be carry-over from other donors' samples. Each CDR3 is given with its conserved first and last residue. The order of the fields is V gene, D gene, clone size, CDR3 protein. D genes are given only for firm matches. Clone size appears in some rows only: once, few, many, or a class for an expanded clone.

TRBV10-3	-	-	CAIMGLGELFF
TRBV28	-	-	CASSSGLSGRTPTDTQYF
TRBV27	TRBD1	-	CASSKDRERYEQYF
TRBV28	-	-	CASSLRELTGNTIYF
TRBV9	TRBD2	few	CASSPRREGPDEQFF
TRBV5-1	TRBD1	-	CASSLGTGGGTGELFF
TRBV29-1	-	-	CSVRGATPEAFF
TRBV5-4	-	once	CASRTFAGAGTGELFF
TRBV7-3	-	-	CASSPQASPSGEQFF
TRBV7-2	-	-	CASSLASRGPYNEQFF
TRBV5-6	-	-	CASSLKGLGRVNEKLFF
TRBV28	-	once	CASSFRGAYGYTF
TRBV19	-	once	CASSARQVGTEAFF
TRBV10-3	-	-	CAISEAETQYF
TRBV25-1	-	-	CASTQSSYAETQYF
TRBV18	-	-	CASSPPGGLEAFF
TRBV5-5	-	-	CASSGGLASGATGELFF
TRBV28	TRBD1	-	CASSSPGQGGNEQFF
TRBV7-2	-	-	CASSLAAGSDYGYTF
TRBV29-1	-	-	CSVRTWDEQFF
TRBV19	TRBD2	-	CASSASGGKNIQYF
TRBV6-6	-	-	CASSYFGNGAEAFF
TRBV10-3	-	-	CAISESLGRGEQYF
TRBV5-1	TRBD2	once	CASSSRTSGRKETQYF
TRBV28	TRBD1	-	CASSLGGSGGNTEAFF
TRBV18	TRBD1	-	CASSWGQGAYEQYF
TRBV9	TRBD1	-	CASSPSGTEYGYTF
TRBV10-3	-	once	CAIRGTSGEETQYF
TRBV4-1	-	-	CASSQDRLNQYF
TRBV11-2	-	-	CASSRGGAEAFF
TRBV13	-	once	CASSLVRGVITEAFF
TRBV28	TRBD1	-	CASSSPRQGAETQYF
TRBV27	-	-	CASTGEKLFF
TRBV7-9	-	-	CASSMYEAFF
TRBV28	TRBD2	-	CAIYDSGTYEQYF
TRBV9	-	once	CASSAFSGISYNEQFF
TRBV11-3	-	-	CASSLAGSYEQYF
TRBV11-2	TRBD2	-	CASSLAGLAGVANNEQFF
TRBV13	TRBD2	-	CASSLEVTSGSRGSYNEQFF
TRBV18	-	-	CATSDMETQYF
TRBV11-2	TRBD1	once	CASSLGQGDYTF
TRBV10-3	-	-	CALRTEENYGYTF